Below, 21 T cell receptor beta chains from the same sample are listed, as sequenced in a study of PD-1 blockade in classical Hodgkin lymphoma. The method was immunoSEQ multiplex PCR; TCRdb's version includes in-frame clones alone and lacks a portion of them. The data hold about 17,000 clones, with about 65% observed a single time. Specified time point: cycle 4 day 1 (C4D1), after five to seven weeks of nivolumab. Every single patient, without exception, relapsed after autologous stem cell transplantation, and brentuximab vedotin exposure varied. Sequenced here: peripheral blood mononuclear cells (PBMCs), sampled before the fourth cycle of nivolumab. The receptors were gathered from a human donor with classical Hodgkin lymphoma.

V usage is TRBV4-1 and J usage is TRBJ1-4; D may be TRBD1 (5 bases). The CDR3 contains 16 residues. V lost 2 bases to trimming and J lost 3 bases, with 13 bases between them. The germline V gene encodes CDR1 MGHRA and CDR2 YSYEKL. The DNA of the CDR3 is TGCGCCAGCAGCCAAATACAGGACCCGTCTAATGAAAAACTGTTTTTT. It encodes CASSQIQDPSNEKLFF.

The rearrangement links TRBV27 to TRBJ2-7; the match to TRBD2 covers 12 bases. With V trimmed by 5 bases and J by 4 bases, 6 bases remained unmatched. Germline V gives CDR1 MNHEY, CDR2 SMNVEV (reference sequence). The CDR3 is 15 amino acids. The CDR3 sequence: CASSLLAGGPYEQYF. The CDR3 bases are TGTGCCAGCAGTCTCCTAGCGGGAGGGCCGTACGAGCAGTACTTC.

The rearrangement uses TRBV29-1 and TRBJ1-4; TRBD1 matches 9 bases. Per germline, CDR1 SQVTM and CDR2 ANQGSEA. V trimming: 7 bases; J trimming: 8 bases; junction bases outside the gene matches: 5. This CDR3 contains 12 residues. The CDR3 bases are TGCAGCGGGCGGACAGGGGAAGAAAAACTGTTTTTT. Amino acids: CSGRTGEEKLFF.

This rearrangement joins TRBV7-2 to TRBJ2-1; D remains unclear. This CDR3 spans 11 amino acids. The V gene's germline CDR1 is SGHTA and CDR2 FQGNSA. V lost 5 bases to trimming and J lost 9 bases, with 8 bases between them. Here the CDR3 reads CASSPGSEQFF. The CDR3 DNA reads TGTGCCAGCAGCCCCGGCAGTGAGCAGTTCTTC.

Within the sample, this clone is medium-sized. The junction does not match germline at one end; this may be a read error. The chain has TRBV7-7 and TRBJ1-1; D is uncertain. CDR3 length: 13 amino acids. From germline, CDR1 is SSHAT and CDR2 FNYEAQ (reference sequence). The CDR3 DNA follows: TGTGCTAGCAGCTTAAGCATGGGCACTGAAGCTTTCTTT. It specifies CASSLSMGTEAFF.

This CDR3 is CASSSPGQGNYGYTF. The CDR3 coding sequence is TGTGCCAGCAGTTCTCCGGGACAGGGCAACTATGGCTACACCTTC. The rearrangement uses TRBV28 and TRBJ1-2; 9 positions match TRBD1. Trimming cost V 4 bases and J 2 bases; bases outside gene matches: 5. Germline lookup yields CDR1 MDHEN and CDR2 SYDVKM. This CDR3 has 15 residues.

This clone is medium-sized within its sample. The V gene is TRBV19, the J gene TRBJ1-1; D not certain. The germline gives CDR1 LNHDA, CDR2 SQIVND (reference sequence). There are 14 residues in the CDR3. Deletions cut 1 base from V and 1 base from J, with 7 bases between. CDR3: CASSIGVGNTEAFF. CDR3 DNA: TGTGCCAGTAGTATAGGGGTTGGGAACACTGAAGCTTTCTTT.

This clone ranks as medium-sized. This chain connects TRBV11-2 to TRBJ2-1; possibly TRBD2 for D (5 bases). The germline V gene has CDR1 SGHAT and CDR2 FQNNGV. CDR3 length: 19 residues. V was clipped by 1 base and J by 0 bases, with 19 bases between them. In DNA form, the CDR3 reads TGTGCCAGCAGCTTAGGACGAAAGCTGGCGGGTCGCTCCTACAATGAGCAGTTCTTC. Translating gives CASSLGRKLAGRSYNEQFF.

V and J are TRBV30 and TRBJ1-4; maybe TRBD1 (6 bases). Germline loops: CDR1 GTSNPN, CDR2 SVGIG (reference sequence). The CDR3 totals 14 residues. The V end was cut by 0 bases, the J end by 7 bases, with 12 bases between. In nucleotides, the CDR3 is TGTGCCTGGAGTGTCCGCAGGGGAGGTGAAAAACTGTTTTTT. Translating gives CAWSVRRGGEKLFF.

This rearrangement joins TRBV6-1 to TRBJ2-1, with D perhaps TRBD2 (5 bases). Trimming pared 2 bases from V and 7 bases from J, leaving 15 bases between. In germline, CDR1 is MNHNS, CDR2 SASEGT. This CDR3 has 15 amino acids. This CDR3 is CASSEMVATLNEQFF. DNA of the CDR3: TGTGCCAGCAGTGAAATGGTAGCGACGCTTAATGAGCAGTTCTTC.

This rearrangement joins TRBV28 to TRBJ2-1; the match to TRBD2 covers 7 bases. Germline values: CDR1 MDHEN, CDR2 SYDVKM. This CDR3 contains 16 residues. Trimming removed 6 bases from V and 6 bases from J; junction bases left unmatched: 14. Written as DNA, the CDR3 is TGTGCCAGCAGCCCTCGTCGGGGGAGGGCCGCCAATGAGCAGTTCTTC. Translation: CASSPRRGRAANEQFF.

This clone was counted once. This chain connects TRBV6-1 to TRBJ2-5; the D gene is possibly TRBD2 (6 bases). Germline-derived CDR1 and CDR2 are MNHNS and SASEGT. V dropped 1 base and J dropped 5 bases, with 14 bases sitting between them. The CDR3 has 15 residues. The CDR3 is CASSEGQGGWETQYF. Written as DNA, the CDR3 is TGTGCCAGCAGTGAAGGTCAGGGAGGTTGGGAGACCCAGTACTTC.

V is TRBV5-1 and J is TRBJ2-1; 14 bases match TRBD2. The CDR3 is 15 amino acids. Trimming removed 6 bases from V and 6 bases from J; junction bases left unmatched: 5. Germline values: CDR1 SGHRS, CDR2 YFSETQ. CDR3 sequence: CASNLGTSGSNEQFF. For the CDR3, the DNA is TGCGCCAGCAACTTAGGGACTAGCGGGAGCAATGAGCAGTTCTTC. Using reference TRBV5-1 and TRBJ2-1 for the parts outside the CDR3, the full variable domain is KAGVTQTPRYLIKTRGQQVTLSCSPISGHRSVSWYQQTPGQGLQFLFEYFSETQRNKGNFPGRFSGRQFSNSRSEMNVSTLELGDSALYLCASNLGTSGSNEQFFGPGTRLTVL.

The J gene is TRBJ2-7, the V gene TRBV6-1; a weak D match, TRBD1 (5 bases). Germline lookup yields CDR1 MNHNS and CDR2 SASEGT. The CDR3 runs 13 residues. V lost 4 bases and J 2 bases, leaving 9 bases between the germline ends. The CDR3 region has the DNA TGTGCCAGCAGTGTAGTAGGGGCCTACGAGCAGTACTTC. Protein: CASSVVGAYEQYF.

The CDR3 reads CASSFSTQTSDRSSYEQYF. CDR3 DNA: TGTGCCAGCAGTTTTTCCACGCAAACTAGCGACCGGAGCTCCTACGAGCAGTACTTC. The rearrangement links TRBV27 to TRBJ2-7, with TRBD2 identical over 7 bases. Germline V CDR1 and CDR2: MNHEY, SMNVEV (reference sequence). This CDR3 contains 19 residues. Unmatched junction bases numbered 17, after V lost 3 bases and J lost 0 bases.

The chain combines TRBV5-5 with TRBJ2-7; 9 positions match TRBD1. The CDR3 runs 14 residues. The V segment lost 1 base and the J segment 4 bases; nucleotides outside the gene matches: 3. Germline values: CDR1 SGHKS, CDR2 YYEKEE (reference sequence). Here the CDR3 DNA reads TGTGCCAGCAGCTTGCGACAGGGGGAGTACGAGCAGTACTTC. Translation gives CASSLRQGEYEQYF.

The chain employs TRBV6-5 and TRBJ2-7; no reliable D call. Germline loops: CDR1 MNHEY, CDR2 SVGAGI. V lost 2 bases and J 3 bases, leaving 8 bases between the germline ends. The CDR3 contains 13 residues. The CDR3 loop is CASSYQVNYEQYF. The CDR3 DNA sequence: TGTGCCAGCAGTTACCAGGTGAACTACGAGCAGTACTTC.

The V gene is TRBV13, the J gene TRBJ2-3; D is unclear. Germline CDR1 is PRHDT and CDR2 is FYEKMQ (reference sequence). CDR3 length: 12 amino acids. Trimming pared 4 bases from V and 2 bases from J, leaving 4 bases between. The CDR3 reads CASSYNTDTQYF. CDR3 nucleotide sequence: TGTGCCAGCAGCTACAACACAGATACGCAGTATTTT.

This clone was recorded a few times. V and J are TRBV21-1 and TRBJ2-3; the table gives TRBD1 as D, unverified against the DNA. TRBV21-1 is a recognized pseudogene. This CDR3 is 18 amino acids long. CDR3 sequence: CASSKEFRGQASTDTQYF. Here the CDR3 DNA reads TGTGCCAGCAGCAAAGAGTTTAGAGGACAGGCAAGCACAGATACGCAGTATTTT.

The chain joins TRBV11-2 to TRBJ2-7; D is possibly TRBD2 (6 bases). Per germline, CDR1 SGHAT and CDR2 FQNNGV. This CDR3 spans 15 amino acids. V gave up 5 bases and J gave up 5 bases, with 19 bases separating them. The CDR3 coding sequence is TGTGCCAGCAGCCCACAGGCCGGGAGTTGGAACGAGCAGTACTTC. It specifies CASSPQAGSWNEQYF. The full variable domain, completed using reference TRBV11-2 and TRBJ2-7, is EAGVAQSPRYKIIEKRQSVAFWCNPISGHATLYWYQQILGQGPKLLIQFQNNGVVDDSQLPKDRFSAERLKGVDSTLKIQPAKLEDSAVYLCASSPQAGSWNEQYFGPGTRLTVT.

The chain's CDR3 is CASSVSGYEQYF. In DNA, the CDR3 is TGTGCCAGCAGCGTTTCTGGGTACGAGCAGTACTTC. The chain is built from TRBV5-5 and TRBJ2-7; D is uncertain. CDR1 is SGHKS, CDR2 YYEKEE, per germline (reference sequence). The CDR3 totals 12 residues. The V end lost 4 bases, the J end lost 4 bases, and 9 bases lay between the germline ends.